The clone carrying this T cell receptor beta chain showed up many times. Its antigen is not identified. Trimming pared 3 bases from V and 3 bases from J, leaving 5 bases between. The CDR3 runs to 13 residues. Germline V gene sequence: CDR1 WNHNN, CDR2 SYGVQD (reference sequence). This sample is drawn from a study of T-cell reconstitution after alpha-beta-depleted transplantation in children. Points from the study as a whole: Expanded graft clones numbering several hundred reportedly gave rise to alpha-beta T cells about two months after transplant. By one year post-transplant, T-cell counts and diversity largely arose from T cells that were newly produced.

Preparation of the TCRbeta library used unique molecular identifiers. TCRdb reprocessed the PCR reads with MiXCR, giving one entry per CDR3 protein. Seen here are 450,000 to 600,000 distinct CDR3 sequences, roughly 10% observed once, and the top ten hold 2%. The receptor was isolated from a child aged 2 to 10 with inherited bone marrow failure, due to receive a stem cell transplant. V gene TRBV10-1 combines with J gene TRBJ2-2; D perhaps matches TRBD1 (5 bases). The specimen comprised PBMCs, sampled before TCRalphabeta/CD19-depleted stem cell transplant. CDR3 amino acids: CASSDRDTGELFF. The CDR3 nucleotides read TGCGCCAGCAGTGACAGGGACACCGGGGAGCTGTTTTTT.